The 25 T cell receptor beta chains below all came from one sample that was sequenced in a study of response to subunit inactivated influenza vaccine. TCRdb passed the RT-PCR reads through MiXCR, listing each CDR3 protein once. Among hundreds of thousands of distinct CDR3 sequences listed, 15% to 20% were seen once. Sequences were derived from PBMCs from blood, sampled 5 to 6 days after vaccination. The receptors were sampled from a man in his fifties or sixties who received an inactivated influenza vaccine.

The gene calls are TRBV30 and TRBJ1-2; no clear D. This CDR3 is 13 amino acids long. V lost 4 bases, J lost 8 bases, and 17 bases lay in between. Germline CDR1 reads GTSNPN; CDR2 reads SVGIG (reference sequence). CDR3 region: CAWTTLGSGGYTF. The CDR3 coding sequence is TGTGCCTGGACCACTCTGGGATCTGGGGGCTACACCTTC.

At least ten counts were recorded for this clonotype. The chain combines TRBV30 with TRBJ2-1; a weak D match, TRBD2 (5 bases). V lost 3 bases and J 0 bases, leaving 12 bases between the germline ends. The CDR3 loop spans 15 amino acids. CDR1 is GTSNPN, CDR2 SVGIG, per germline (reference sequence). The chain's CDR3 is CAWSGGPSSYNEQFF. CDR3 nucleotides: TGTGCCTGGAGCGGCGGGCCTAGCTCCTACAATGAGCAGTTCTTC.

The rearrangement uses TRBV6-5 and TRBJ1-6; D ambiguous. Germline V CDR1 and CDR2: MNHEY, SVGAGI. The CDR3 consists of 14 residues. Trimming stripped 1 base from V and 4 bases from J, with 5 bases between. In DNA, the CDR3 is TGTGCCAGCAGTTACTTGGGGTATAATTCACCCCTCCACTTT. Its translation: CASSYLGYNSPLHF.

This clonotype was counted at least ten times. The genes are TRBV12-3 or TRBV12-4 and TRBJ2-3; D not resolved. V was trimmed by 2 bases and J by 2 bases, leaving 5 bases between them. The CDR3 consists of 13 residues. Here the CDR3 DNA reads TGTGCCAGCAGTTTACTACACACAGATACGCAGTATTTT. Translation gives CASSLLHTDTQYF.

This clonotype has more than one count but fewer than ten. This chain connects TRBV6-1 to TRBJ2-3; 9 nucleotides line up with TRBD1. Unmatched junction bases numbered 5, after V lost 5 bases and J lost 5 bases. Germline lookup yields CDR1 MNHNS and CDR2 SASEGT. The length of the CDR3 is 14 residues. The CDR3: CASSRTGEIDTQYF. The DNA for the CDR3 is TGTGCCAGCAGTCGGACAGGGGAAATAGATACGCAGTATTTT.

V is TRBV27 and J is TRBJ1-6, with D tentatively TRBD1 (6 bases). V was shortened by 6 bases and J by 7 bases, with 16 bases between the two germline ends. This CDR3 is 15 amino acids long. Germline CDR1 MNHEY, CDR2 SMNVEV (reference sequence). The CDR3 DNA reads TGTGCCAGCAGCCGATTGACAGGATCGAATTCACCCCTCCACTTT. Translation gives CASSRLTGSNSPLHF.

This clonotype was seen a few times. The chain is built from TRBV6-5 and TRBJ2-7, with TRBD2 identical over 13 bases. The length of the CDR3 is 17 residues. J was trimmed by 2 bases and V by 0 bases; bases with no gene match: 4. CDR1 and CDR2 from the germline V gene are MNHEY and SVGAGI. The CDR3 region is CASSYSTSGGRAYEQYF. The CDR3 DNA is TGTGCCAGCAGTTACTCGACTAGCGGGGGGAGAGCCTACGAGCAGTACTTC.

This clonotype was seen more than once but under ten times. The chain recombines TRBV12-3 or TRBV12-4 with TRBJ2-7, with 7 bases matching TRBD2. Trimming at V came to 3 bases and at J to 4 bases, leaving 6 bases not matched to a gene. This CDR3 is 14 amino acids long. In DNA form, the CDR3 reads TGTGCCAGCAGTTTCGGGGGGTTCCTTTACGAGCAGTACTTC. This translates into CASSFGGFLYEQYF.

This clonotype was seen many times. The chain combines TRBV29-1 with TRBJ2-1; D is undetermined. Deletions cut 4 bases from V and 4 bases from J, with 8 bases between. The CDR3 totals 12 residues. The germline V gene has CDR1 SQVTM and CDR2 ANQGSEA. CDR3: CSVVLDYNEQFF. For the CDR3, the DNA is TGCAGCGTTGTCCTAGATTACAATGAGCAGTTCTTC.

The table lists this clonotype with many counts. The CDR3 spells CASSLVVGSGNTIYF. The DNA of the CDR3 is TGTGCCAGCAGCTTAGTGGTGGGGTCGGGAAACACCATATATTTT. The V and J genes are TRBV7-2 and TRBJ1-3; D not resolved. Germline V gives CDR1 SGHTA, CDR2 FQGNSA. V lost 1 base, J lost 4 bases, and 11 bases lay in between. The CDR3 spans 15 residues.

This clonotype came up many times. The chain combines TRBV5-1 with TRBJ2-3; tentatively, D is TRBD1 (5 bases). V shed 4 bases and J shed 4 bases, with 10 bases lying between them. This CDR3 contains 13 residues. Germline-derived CDR1 and CDR2 are SGHRS and YFSETQ. The CDR3 DNA follows: TGCGCCAGCAGCAAGGACAACCCAGATACGCAGTATTTT. Translated, it gives CASSKDNPDTQYF.

V and J are TRBV10-3 and TRBJ1-2; TRBD1 is a possible D gene (6 bases). The V end was cut by 6 bases, the J end by 4 bases, with 15 bases between. The CDR3 contains 14 residues. Germline V gene data show CDR1 as ENHRY and CDR2 as SYGVKD. The CDR3 nucleotides are TGTGCCATCAGATATAACAGGGAATCCTATGGCTACACCTTC. This sequence encodes CAIRYNRESYGYTF.

This clonotype was found a few times. This chain joins TRBV4-1 and TRBJ2-1; 14 nucleotides align to TRBD2. CDR1 is MGHRA and CDR2 is YSYEKL in the germline V gene. CDR3 size: 21 residues. After removal of 0 bases from V and 0 bases from J, the junction contained 10 bases not matched to a gene. As DNA, the CDR3 is TGCGCCAGCAGCCAAGATTTTATTCCTGGGACTAGCGGGGGCTCCTACAATGAGCAGTTCTTC. This codes for CASSQDFIPGTSGGSYNEQFF.

This clonotype was observed many times. J is TRBJ2-5 and V is TRBV12-3 or TRBV12-4, with 9 bases matching TRBD2. The CDR3 sequence is 12 residues long. After removal of 7 bases from V and 4 bases from J, the junction contained 1 base not matched to a gene. In DNA, the CDR3 is TGTGCCAGCAAACTAGCGGGAGAGACCCAGTACTTC. Translation gives CASKLAGETQYF.

This clonotype was recorded many times. The gene calls are TRBV24-1 and TRBJ2-3; D is unclear. Germline CDR1 KGHDR, CDR2 SFDVKD. Trimming removed 5 bases at V and 1 base at J, with 9 bases between. This CDR3 spans 14 amino acids. DNA of the CDR3: TGTGCCACCAGTGCCGGAGCAGGCACAGATACGCAGTATTTT. Its protein product is CATSAGAGTDTQYF.

The chain carries TRBV29-1 and TRBJ2-1; D perhaps matches TRBD2 (6 bases). Germline CDR1 and CDR2: SQVTM and ANQGSEA. V shed 7 bases and J shed 7 bases, with 14 bases lying between them. The CDR3 sequence is 12 residues long. The CDR3 DNA is TGCAGCGCTGCGGGGATTTCTAATGAGCAGTTCTTC. The encoded protein is CSAAGISNEQFF.

This sequence joins TRBV7-2 and TRBJ2-1; D call uncertain. CDR1 SGHTA and CDR2 FQGNSA come from the germline V gene. The CDR3 has 13 residues. The V gene lost 8 bases and the J gene lost 6 bases, with 14 bases spanning the gap. The CDR3 DNA sequence: TGTGCCAGCGGCCGAAGGGCTACCAATGAGCAGTTCTTC. Translated: CASGRRATNEQFF.

This clonotype came up many times. The chain links TRBV12-3 or TRBV12-4 to TRBJ2-3; no reliable D call. CDR3 length: 13 residues. V gave up 3 bases and J gave up 0 bases, with 4 bases separating them. The CDR3 DNA sequence: TGTGCCAGCAGTTTTCGGAGCACAGATACGCAGTATTTT. As protein: CASSFRSTDTQYF.

The chain uses TRBV20-1 and TRBJ1-5; 9 nucleotides line up with TRBD1. The ends lost 1 base at V and 9 bases at J; junction bases unmatched: 10. The CDR3 is 15 amino acids. From germline, CDR1 is DFQATT and CDR2 SNEGSKA (reference sequence). The CDR3 is CSARARGTGSWPQHF. The CDR3 DNA reads as TGCAGTGCTAGAGCGAGAGGGACAGGGTCTTGGCCCCAGCATTTT.

The gene calls are TRBV4-2 and TRBJ2-1, with a possible D match to TRBD1 (6 bases). The germline gives CDR1 LGHNA, CDR2 YNFKEQ. CDR3 length equals 15 residues. The V end lost 2 bases, the J end lost 7 bases, and 15 bases lay between the germline ends. CDR3 sequence reads: CASSQTGTRRNEQFF. Written as DNA, the CDR3 is TGTGCCAGCAGCCAAACCGGGACAAGGAGGAATGAGCAGTTCTTC.

There are a few counts of this clonotype. V is TRBV7-2 and J is TRBJ2-1; 7 bases fit TRBD1. V lost 3 bases and J lost 6; bases outside the gene matches: 8. The CDR3 spans 15 residues. Germline CDR1 is SGHTA and CDR2 is FQGNSA. CDR3 in DNA: TGTGCCAGCAGCTTCAGGGGGTTAGCCCCCAATGAGCAGTTCTTC. As protein: CASSFRGLAPNEQFF.

The genes are TRBV20-1 and TRBJ1-2; the match to TRBD1 covers 7 bases. The CDR3 spans 12 residues. V lost 6 bases to trimming and J lost 2 bases; unmatched junction nucleotides: 3. The germline CDR1 and CDR2 sequences are DFQATT and SNEGSKA (reference sequence). The CDR3 loop is CSAPTGNYGYTF. DNA for the CDR3: TGCAGTGCCCCGACAGGGAACTATGGCTACACCTTC.

This clonotype was recorded at least ten times. The chain links TRBV5-1 to TRBJ2-3, with D possibly TRBD2 on 5 matching bases. V lost 0 bases to trimming and J lost 4 bases, with 9 bases between them. The V gene's germline CDR1 is SGHRS and CDR2 YFSETQ. This CDR3 spans 14 amino acids. In DNA form, the CDR3 reads TGCGCCAGCAGCTTGGATCCGGGATCAGATACGCAGTATTTT. Translating it yields CASSLDPGSDTQYF.

A few counts support this clonotype. The genes are TRBV4-1 and TRBJ2-2; tentative D call: TRBD1 (5 bases). V was cut by 4 bases and J by 5 bases, with 11 bases left in between. This CDR3 comprises 14 residues. The germline gives CDR1 MGHRA, CDR2 YSYEKL. The CDR3 protein is CASSLQGTTGELFF. The CDR3, as DNA: TGCGCCAGCAGCCTTCAGGGCACTACCGGGGAGCTGTTTTTT.

This clonotype was seen ten or more times. CDR3 DNA sequence: TGCAGTGCTGAGCCTATAAGCTCCTACAATGAGCAGTTCTTC. Protein product: CSAEPISSYNEQFF. The J gene is TRBJ2-1, the V gene TRBV20-1; D is ambiguous. Trimming left V 5 bases short and J 0 bases short, with 11 bases between. The CDR3 spans 14 residues. The germline V gene has CDR1 DFQATT and CDR2 SNEGSKA (reference sequence).